This TCR beta chain was obtained from a study of T cell repertoires in cytomegalovirus infection (dated by TCRdb to between 2017 and 2020). About the study as a whole: Alongside well-studied HLA-B-restricted epitopes, the peptide stimulations were aimed at recently identified HLA-C-restricted CMV epitopes, whose presentation resists viral immunomodulation. Donor HLA type was relevant to the analysis, because carriage of CMV infection together with the matching HLA type was indicated by public TCR beta signatures. What the study reported, not specific to this receptor: In both this cohort and an independent cohort of more than 350 donors, the cumulative frequency of public TCR beta family members distinguished carriers of CMV infection plus the relevant HLA type. In the ex vivo response, HLA-C-restricted CMV-specific TCR beta clonotypes were dominant, and in two of eight donors the single most frequent clonotype came from this HLA-C-restricted group.

Sequencing relied on an Illumina HiSeq 1500. TCRdb applied fastp at Q25 and MiXCR to the public reads, then kept only in-frame beta chains. Duplicate CDR3 protein sequences are folded into a single record with the most common DNA and genes. This sample comprises fewer than 1,000,000 distinct CDR3 sequences, more than 25% of them detected only once. Clones ranked in the top ten supply over 11% of the sample. Reading from cysteine to phenylalanine, the CDR3 counts 15 amino acids. Only the CDR3 part of the read is kept: 45 bases, read in frame from the first base. The germline V and J ends show losses of 8 bases and 6 bases respectively, and no gene match explains 14 bases of the junction. CDR1 SEHNR and CDR2 FQNEAQ are derived from the germline V gene (reference sequence). As regards this clonotype: The antigen it recognizes is unknown. The input lacks base qualities; no much larger clone sits a single base away.

The meaning of the sample's treatment or condition label: in vitro stimulation with specific CMV peptide epitopes to enrich CMV-specific T cells. The source of this sequence is a human donor in good health (CMV status not recorded). Some clones in this sample may be carry-over from other donors' samples. The V gene is TRBV7-9 and the J gene is TRBJ1-2, with 8 central nucleotides matching TRBD1. The specimen comprised cultured CD8+ T cells from PBMCs, sampled from culture after CMV antigen stimulation. CDR3 reads: CASFLTGDMYDGYTF. The DNA sequence is as follows: TGTGCCAGCTTTTTGACAGGGGATATGTACGATGGCTACACCTTC. Full variable domain (CDR3 extended with the reference TRBV7-9 and TRBJ1-2 proteins): DTGVSQNPRHKITKRGQNVTFRCDPISEHNRLYWYRQTLGQGPEFLTYFQNEAQLEKSRLLSDRFSAERPKGSFSTLEIQRTEQGDSAMYLCASFLTGDMYDGYTFGSGTRLTVV.